This note documents a single T cell receptor beta chain sequence. The CDR3 length is 14 residues. V gave up 2 bases and J gave up 6 bases, with 11 bases separating them. CDR1 is MNHEY and CDR2 is SMNVEV in the germline V gene (reference sequence). This table comes from immunoSEQ multiplex PCR, and its TCRdb copy is limited to in-frame clones, with some not included. The table shows some 200,000 clones, with around 94% occurring only once. The record originates from a study of control samples from healthy donors and cancer patients. Sequencing input: blood. The J gene is TRBJ1-5, the V gene TRBV27, with a tentative D call TRBD1 (5 bases). The clonotype comes from a man aged 50-60 years in good health. DNA for the CDR3: TGTGCCAGCAGTTTACAGGGCGCGGCTCAGCCCCAGCATTTT. This gives the protein CASSLQGAAQPQHF.